This TCR beta chain originates from a study of preoperative IRX-2 immunotherapy in early breast cancer. Treatment here: preoperative locoregional IRX-2 cytokine immunotherapy. Losses at the gene ends were 7 bases for V and 6 bases for J; bases not matched to a gene: 10. Germline lookup yields CDR1 MNHNS and CDR2 SASEGT. CDR3 length: 14 amino acids. Clones were sequenced by immunoSEQ multiplex PCR, and TCRdb holds only the in-frame ones, with some missing. The sample holds approximately 13,000 clones, approximately 91% seen once. This clone was detected only once. The chain uses TRBV6-1 and TRBJ1-1; 8 bases line up with TRBD1. The receptor was derived from a human donor with breast cancer. This sample was gathered from a patient treated with IRX-2 immunotherapy. The CDR3 region has the DNA TGTGCCAGCACCGAACAGGGGGGGAGGGCTGAAGCTTTCTTT. This encodes CASTEQGGRAEAFF.